This TCR beta chain comes out of a study of blood T cell repertoires in COVID-19. Study at large: Some COVID-19 samples were acute and others convalescent; all came from the United States, Italy and Spain. PBMCs, B-cell-depleted T cells, or T cells were the source of the cDNA or gDNA that made up the material.

The CDR3 has 14 amino acids. V lost 6 bases and J 8 bases, leaving 16 bases between the germline ends. The germline V gene encodes CDR1 MNHEY and CDR2 SVGAGI. Source study methods: The authors estimated nucleated cell counts from reference gene primer amplification. Sequenced by immunoSEQ multiplex PCR; TCRdb stores in-frame clones only, minus some. V, J and clone size reflect that table, while D and trimming were determined from the DNA. This sample has some 73,000 clones, with 82% found just once. This clone has just one count. The sequenced sample was peripheral blood. This TCR derives from a woman aged 55-69 years with acute or convalescent COVID-19. The J gene is TRBJ1-4, the V gene TRBV6-5; D is unresolved. CDR3 loop: CASRTAGFDEKLFF. The CDR3 bases are TGTGCCAGCAGAACGGCGGGTTTCGACGAAAAACTGTTTTTT.